The clone carrying this T cell receptor (beta chain) was detected many times. V was pared by 1 base and J by 2 bases, with 3 bases between. Germline V gene data show CDR1 as SGHVS and CDR2 as FQNEAQ. This CDR3 has 14 residues. The entry originates in a study of Graves' ophthalmopathy and Graves' hyperthyroidism. Investigators amplified TCR beta CDR3 regions from RNA transcripts. Second-round multiplex PCR followed a first-round RT-PCR using HTBI primers. TCRdb reprocessed the multiplex PCR reads via MiXCR and lists one record per CDR3 protein. In the table there are hundreds of thousands of distinct CDR3 sequences, more than 40% of which are singletons.

V gene TRBV7-8 combines with J gene TRBJ2-6; D is unresolved. The receptor comes from an adult man with Graves' ophthalmopathy. The source material was peripheral blood. For the CDR3, the DNA is TGTGCCAGCAGCTTAGGTCCTGGGGCCAACGTCCTGACTTTC. Its protein product is CASSLGPGANVLTF.